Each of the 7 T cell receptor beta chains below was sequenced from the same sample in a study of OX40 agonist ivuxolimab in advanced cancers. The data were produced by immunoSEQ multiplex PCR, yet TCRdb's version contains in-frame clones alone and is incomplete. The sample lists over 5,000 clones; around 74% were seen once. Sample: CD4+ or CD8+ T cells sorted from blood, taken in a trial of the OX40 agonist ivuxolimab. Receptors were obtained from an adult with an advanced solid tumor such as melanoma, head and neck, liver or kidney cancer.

CDR3 DNA sequence: TGTGCCAGTAGTCCGGATTATAGCAATCAGCCCCAGCATTTT. Its protein is CASSPDYSNQPQHF. The gene calls are TRBV19 and TRBJ1-5; no firm D call. Trimming took off 5 bases at V and 0 bases at J, with 8 bases between the two ends. Per the germline V gene, CDR1 is LNHDA and CDR2 is SQIVND (reference sequence). This CDR3 has 14 amino acids.

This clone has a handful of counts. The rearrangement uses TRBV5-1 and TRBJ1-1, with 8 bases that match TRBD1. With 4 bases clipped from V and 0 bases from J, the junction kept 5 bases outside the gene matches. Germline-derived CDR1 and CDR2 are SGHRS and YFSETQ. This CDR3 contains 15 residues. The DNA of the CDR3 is TGCGCCAGCAGCGAAGGACAGGGTATGAACACTGAAGCTTTCTTT. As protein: CASSEGQGMNTEAFF.

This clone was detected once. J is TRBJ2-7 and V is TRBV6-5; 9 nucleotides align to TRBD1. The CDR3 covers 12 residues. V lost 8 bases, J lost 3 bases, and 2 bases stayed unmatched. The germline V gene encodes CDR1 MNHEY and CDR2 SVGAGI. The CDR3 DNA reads TGTGCCAGCCAGGACAGGGGCTACGAGCAGTACTTC. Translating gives CASQDRGYEQYF.

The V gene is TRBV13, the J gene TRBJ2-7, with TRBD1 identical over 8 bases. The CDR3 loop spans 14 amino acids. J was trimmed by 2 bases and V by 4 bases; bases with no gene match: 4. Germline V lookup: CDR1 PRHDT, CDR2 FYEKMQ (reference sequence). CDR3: CASSYGTGPYEQYF. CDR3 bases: TGTGCCAGCAGCTACGGGACAGGTCCCTACGAGCAGTACTTC.

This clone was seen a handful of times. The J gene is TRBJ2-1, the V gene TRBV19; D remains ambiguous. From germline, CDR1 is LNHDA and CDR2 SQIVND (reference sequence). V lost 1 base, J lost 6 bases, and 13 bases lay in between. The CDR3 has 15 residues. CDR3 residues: CASSIGATVGNEQFF. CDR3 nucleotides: TGTGCCAGTAGTATAGGAGCTACGGTCGGCAATGAGCAGTTCTTC.

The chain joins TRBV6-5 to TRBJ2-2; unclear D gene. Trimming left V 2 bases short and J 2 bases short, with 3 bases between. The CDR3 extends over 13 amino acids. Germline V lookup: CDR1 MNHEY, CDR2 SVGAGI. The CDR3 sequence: CASSYDNTGELFF. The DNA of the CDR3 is TGTGCCAGCAGTTACGATAACACCGGGGAGCTGTTTTTT.

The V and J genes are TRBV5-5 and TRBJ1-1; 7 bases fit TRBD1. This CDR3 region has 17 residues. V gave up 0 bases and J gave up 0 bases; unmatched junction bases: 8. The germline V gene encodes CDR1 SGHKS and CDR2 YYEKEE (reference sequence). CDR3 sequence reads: CASSLAGPGQMNTEAFF. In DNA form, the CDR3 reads TGTGCCAGCAGCTTGGCCGGTCCGGGACAGATGAACACTGAAGCTTTCTTT.